The sample holds a few counts of the clone carrying this TCR beta chain. Its antigen is not identified. Primers: 60 Vbeta forward and 13 Jbeta reverse. Profiling relied on immunoSEQ multiplex PCR, and the TCRdb table lists in-frame clones only, not all of them. The sample includes some 130,000 clones, around 85% seen only once; the top ten take approximately 6.7%. CDR3 length: 13 amino acids. Germline CDR1 and CDR2: ENHRY and SYGVKD. V was pared by 7 bases and J by 3 bases, with 3 bases of the junction left unmatched. This entry comes from a study of cytomegalovirus exposure and HLA in healthy donors. General observations from the study: DRB1 had the most TCR associations and HLA-C the fewest, a later analysis found, with rates varying by HLA locus. Earlier analysis found most TCR beta V segments productive about 87% or about 30% of the time.

The material sequenced was PBMCs. V is TRBV10-3 and J is TRBJ2-3; the match to TRBD1 covers 8 bases. This sequence originates from a woman aged 25 to 39 in good health and CMV-seropositive. The CDR3 loop is CAITGGHTDTQYF. As DNA, the CDR3 is TGTGCCATCACAGGGGGCCATACAGATACGCAGTATTTT.